One TCR beta chain is described in this entry. Its antigen is still unknown. No per-base quality is available; no much larger clone lies one base away. RNA was extracted with the RNeasy kit and 0.5 to 1 ug was reverse transcribed using random hexamers. The immunoSEQ multiplex PCR assay, which covers 54 Vbeta and 13 Jbeta segments, was used to amplify TCR beta CDR3 regions. To correct PCR amplification bias, a synthetic template baseline was used for both primer optimization and computational correction. The authors' analysis ran thus. Only productive sequences were kept, with reads annotated to V, D and J genes according to IMGT and analyzed in immunoSEQ Analyzer. To calculate clonality, Shannon entropy was normalized by log2 of the number of productive unique sequences and then subtracted from one. For each patient and control, public and private clones were evaluated within the 100 most prevalent clones. Clones were defined as Susac-specific if absent from the healthy and MS cohorts, from under 1,200 published viral clones and from other ImmuneACCESS disease sequences. The public reads were run again by TCRdb, first through fastp at Q25 and then through MiXCR, and only productive beta chains were kept. One record per CDR3 amino acid sequence lists the most common genes and DNA. TCRdb assigned the V and J calls; the authors' analysis was not used. Recorded for this sample are roughly 150,000 distinct CDR3 sequences; around 95% of them occurred a single time. The ten largest clones capture 0.15% to 0.2% of the sample.

Peripheral blood CD8+ and CD4+ T cells from healthy donors, Susac syndrome patients and multiple sclerosis patients were profiled using high-throughput TCR beta sequencing. The Susac syndrome patients fulfilled recently defined diagnostic criteria for either definite or probable disease. Bulk CD8+ and CD4+ T cells were purified by magnetic negative isolation, while CD8+ TEMRA cells were enriched using FACS. Blood was drawn into EDTA tubes, processed within 24 hours, and PBMCs were isolated by density gradient centrifugation. PBMCs intended for TCR sequencing were frozen in liquid nitrogen and were later thawed in a 37 degrees C water bath. Purity of sorted or isolated CD4+, CD8+ and CD8+ TEMRA cells was at least 90%. The record originates from a study of CD8 T cells in Susac syndrome (dated by TCRdb to about 2019). Context from the whole study: Among the Susac syndrome patients who were sequenced, clinically active disease was present in six and clinical remission was observed in fewer than 10. Repertoire sequencing was used to test whether CD8+ T cell activation and differentiation in Susac syndrome was antigen driven. Susac syndrome patients were therapy-naive, on corticosteroids (some also receiving IVIg), or on IVIg alone at blood withdrawal. Broader findings and caveats from the paper: In patients with Susac syndrome, the CD4+ T cell repertoire showed no detectable clonal expansion. The number of individuals in the TCR sequencing and HLA analysis was acknowledged as relatively small.

The CDR3 spans 14 residues, from the cysteine through the phenylalanine. Only CDR3 DNA remains: 42 bases, in frame from the first base. Based on the germline V gene (reference sequence), the CDR1 and CDR2 sequences are LNHDA and SQIVND. V trim: 5 bases; J trim: 4 bases; unmatched bases: 6. The material sequenced was CD4+ T cells from PBMCs. The TCR was taken from a human donor with Susac syndrome. This chain joins TRBV19 to TRBJ2-5; the junction holds 8 bases that match TRBD2. The CDR3 reads CASSFSGDGETQYF. The DNA sequence is as follows: TGTGCCAGTAGTTTTAGCGGGGACGGAGAGACCCAGTACTTC.